This TCR beta chain was identified during a study of T cells in women clearing cervical HPV infection (dated by TCRdb to 2017 to 2018). Background on the whole study: The cases were 25 to 30 women with histologically confirmed HPV16-related CIN3 or worse, and 2 of those women had invasive cancers. Controls were around 25 women whose single incident HPV16 infection cleared within 12 months without precancer or cancer developing. Blood from cases was collected at the visit at which the lesion was first identified, whereas blood from controls was collected once infection was no longer detected. Among cases, blood sampling came a median of approximately 150 days after lesion detection, with an interquartile range of about 85 to 200 days. Because only a few women had HLA typing data, the possibility that HLA type acted as a confounder could not be ruled out. An exploratory proof-of-principle case-control study, nested within the Guanacaste HPV Natural History Study in Costa Rica, was conducted to compare TCR repertoires across cervical HPV16 outcomes. Cases and controls were matched on age within five years and on year of sample collection. Median age was 34 years in cases versus around 37 in controls, and baseline characteristics did not differ significantly. In the parent cohort, around 10,000 women aged 18 or older were enrolled in Guanacaste, Costa Rica, during about 1993 to 1994 and then followed for roughly seven years. As quality controls, five blinded duplicates were added to each group, bringing the total to approximately 60 samples made up of some 50 participants and approximately ten replicates. Findings and caveats that apply to the study as a whole: Significantly higher TCR repertoire richness was observed in CIN3+ cases than in controls across sequencing depths, whereas no difference in evenness was found. Lower TRBV6-7 relative abundance was observed in cases than in controls (around 0.1% versus 0.15%; Bonferroni P = 0.0008). Cases were distinguished from controls with an estimated AUC of 0.65 to 0.85 by random forest classifiers combining richness and V gene abundances. Because T-cell numbers per sample were unknown, differences in richness could reflect varying T-cell content rather than repertoire biology. The cross-sectional design could not show whether the associations came before the infection or were a result of it, and neither effector/memory subsets nor HPV-specific T cells were isolated.

The CDR3, cysteine through phenylalanine, is 15 amino acids long. Sequencing covers 36 bases of the CDR3, shown here with the frame starting at base 1. CDR1 GTSNPN and CDR2 SVGIG are derived from the germline V gene (reference sequence). Every participant had a single incident cervical HPV16 infection, and women with prevalent HPV16 infections were excluded. Cervical HPV DNA was detected by MY09/MY11 PCR and genotyped by dot-blot hybridization. Around 15 mL of heparinized blood was centrifuged, after which the buffy coat was aliquoted, frozen at -30 degrees C, and then stored at -80 degrees C. QIAGEN kits were used to extract genomic DNA from the buffy coat specimens. To note about this clone: No cognate antigen has been identified for it. The read gets to within 3 residues of the CDR3 end, and the germline J gene fills in the rest.

The immunoSEQ assay used multiplex PCR to amplify TCR beta CDR3 regions from an average of roughly 1.2 ug of genomic DNA per sample. The assay corrected primer bias using a complete synthetic TCR repertoire to establish an amplification baseline. The amplicons were sequenced on the Illumina platform. The paper's data handling went like this. Sequences were error-corrected by clustering with frequency ratios and a modified nearest-neighbor algorithm and were then analyzed in the immunoSEQ Analyzer with IMGT gene definitions. At each rarefaction depth, TCR richness and evenness were averaged over 20 rarefaction repeats, and samples with fewer sequences than the depth were excluded. Wilcoxon rank sum tests with FDR correction were used to compare V, D and J gene relative abundances between the groups. For the blinded duplicates, the intraclass correlation was approximately 96% for TCR richness and averaged about 76% across around 61 gene segments. Entries here come from immuneACCESS through TCRdb and include only in-frame sequences with V and J called. Some clones fail to appear in such tables; in the studies checked, an unresolved V gene covers under half of the shortfall, and the cause of the remainder is unknown. That table supplies the V and J calls and clone size; D and trimming were determined from the DNA. The table for this sample records tens of thousands of clones. Around a sixth of the sample belongs to the ten largest clones.

The receptor chain draws on TRBV30 and TRBJ2-2, and possibly TRBD1, on 5 matching bases. Material for sequencing was blood buffy coat. The sequence was collected from a woman between 18 and 70 years old with a cervical HPV16 infection that either progressed to CIN3+ or cleared (not recorded which). The CDR3 reads as follows: CAWNAGLSGANVLFF. The covered CDR3 bases are TGTGCCTGGAACGCAGGTCTCTCTGGGGCCAACGTG. The variable domain in full, with residues beyond the CDR3 obtained from the reference TRBV30 and TRBJ2-2 genes, is SQTIHQWPATLVQPVGSPLSLECTVEGTSNPNLYWYRQAAGRGLQLLFYSVGIGQISSEVPQNLSASRPQDRQFILSSKKLLLSDSGFYLCAWNAGLSGANVLFFGEGSRLTVL.